This TCR beta chain was recovered during a study of blood T cell repertoires in COVID-19. On the study more broadly: The study drew acute and convalescent COVID-19 samples from the United States, Italy and Spain. PBMCs, B-cell-depleted T cells, or T cells were the source of the cDNA or gDNA that made up the material.

TCRdb's table, derived via immunoSEQ multiplex PCR, lists solely in-frame clones and lacks some. The sample yields some 250,000 clones, approximately 83% seen once. Unmatched junction bases numbered 2, after V lost 0 bases and J lost 5 bases. This CDR3 region has 14 residues. The germline V gene encodes CDR1 SGHKS and CDR2 YYEKEE (reference sequence). Material: peripheral blood. The rearrangement uses TRBV5-5 and TRBJ1-5, with 7 bases identical to TRBD1. This TCR came from a man aged 25 to 40 who had recovered from COVID-19. DNA of the CDR3: TGTGCCAGCAGCTTGGGAACAGGGGATCAGCCCCAGCATTTT. Translation: CASSLGTGDQPQHF.